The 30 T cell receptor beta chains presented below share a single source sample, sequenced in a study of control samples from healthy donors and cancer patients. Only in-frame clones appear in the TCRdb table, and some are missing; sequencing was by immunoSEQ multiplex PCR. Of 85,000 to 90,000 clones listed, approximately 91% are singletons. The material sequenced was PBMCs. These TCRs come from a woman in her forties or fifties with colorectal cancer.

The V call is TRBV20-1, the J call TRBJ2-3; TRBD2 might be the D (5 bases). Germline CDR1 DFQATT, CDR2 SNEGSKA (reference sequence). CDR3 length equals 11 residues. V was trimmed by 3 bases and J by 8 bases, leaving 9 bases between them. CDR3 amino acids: CSARGSSTQYF. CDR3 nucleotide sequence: TGCAGTGCTAGGGGGAGTTCTACGCAGTATTTT.

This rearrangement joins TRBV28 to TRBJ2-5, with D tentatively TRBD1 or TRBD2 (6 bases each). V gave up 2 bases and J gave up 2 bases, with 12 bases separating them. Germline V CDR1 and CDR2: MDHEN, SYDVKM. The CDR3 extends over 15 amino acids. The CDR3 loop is CASSLGGTHQETQYF. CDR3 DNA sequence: TGTGCCAGCAGTTTAGGGGGGACACATCAAGAGACCCAGTACTTC.

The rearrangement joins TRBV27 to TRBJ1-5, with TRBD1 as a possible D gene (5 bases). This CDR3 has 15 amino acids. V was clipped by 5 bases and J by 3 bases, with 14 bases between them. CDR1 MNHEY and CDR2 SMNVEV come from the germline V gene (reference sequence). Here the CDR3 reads CASSGLGVVNQPQHF. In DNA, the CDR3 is TGTGCCAGCAGTGGGTTAGGGGTCGTCAATCAGCCCCAGCATTTT.

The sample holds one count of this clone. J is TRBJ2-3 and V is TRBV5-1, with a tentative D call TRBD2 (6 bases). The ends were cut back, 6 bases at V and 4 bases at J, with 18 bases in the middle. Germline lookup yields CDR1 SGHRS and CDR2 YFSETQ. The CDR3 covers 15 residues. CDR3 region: CASTRGSRGPDTQYF. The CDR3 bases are TGCGCCAGCACCCGGGGGAGTCGGGGCCCAGATACGCAGTATTTT. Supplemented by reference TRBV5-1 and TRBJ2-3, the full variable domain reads KAGVTQTPRYLIKTRGQQVTLSCSPISGHRSVSWYQQTPGQGLQFLFEYFSETQRNKGNFPGRFSGRQFSNSRSEMNVSTLELGDSALYLCASTRGSRGPDTQYFGPGTRLTVL.

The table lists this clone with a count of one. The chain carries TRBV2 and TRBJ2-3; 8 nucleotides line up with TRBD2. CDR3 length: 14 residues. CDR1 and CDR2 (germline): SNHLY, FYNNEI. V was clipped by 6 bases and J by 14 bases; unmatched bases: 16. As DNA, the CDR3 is TGTGCCAGCAGCGGTCTCCCCGGGACTAGTGGGGGGTATTTT. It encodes CASSGLPGTSGGYF.

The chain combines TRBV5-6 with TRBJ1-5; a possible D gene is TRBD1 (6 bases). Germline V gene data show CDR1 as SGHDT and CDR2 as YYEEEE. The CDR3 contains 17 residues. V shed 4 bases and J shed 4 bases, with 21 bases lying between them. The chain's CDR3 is CASSTRGGGRGNQPQHF. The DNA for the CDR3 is TGTGCCAGCAGCACTCGAGGGGGGGGGCGTGGGAATCAGCCCCAGCATTTT.

The CDR3 sequence is CASSSQRGGTDTQYF. CDR3 sequence (DNA): TGTGCCAGCAGTTCCCAGCGGGGGGGCACAGATACGCAGTATTTT. The chain recombines TRBV28 with TRBJ2-3; 9 bases line up with TRBD2. The CDR3 length is 15 residues. Germline V gene data show CDR1 as MDHEN and CDR2 as SYDVKM. The V and J ends lost 4 bases and 1 base, in that order; junction bases with no gene match: 3.

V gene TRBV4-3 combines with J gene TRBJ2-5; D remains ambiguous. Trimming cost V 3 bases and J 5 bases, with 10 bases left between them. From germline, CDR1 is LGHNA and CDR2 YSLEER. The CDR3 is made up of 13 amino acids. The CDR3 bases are TGCGCCAGCAGCCAGACTGCCGAGGAGACCCAGTACTTC. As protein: CASSQTAEETQYF.

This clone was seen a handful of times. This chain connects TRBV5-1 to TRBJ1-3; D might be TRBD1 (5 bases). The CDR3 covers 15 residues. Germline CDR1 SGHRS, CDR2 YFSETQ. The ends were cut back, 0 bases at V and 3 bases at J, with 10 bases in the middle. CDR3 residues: CASSLEGARGNTIYF. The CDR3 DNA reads TGCGCCAGCAGCTTGGAAGGGGCGCGTGGAAACACCATATATTTT.

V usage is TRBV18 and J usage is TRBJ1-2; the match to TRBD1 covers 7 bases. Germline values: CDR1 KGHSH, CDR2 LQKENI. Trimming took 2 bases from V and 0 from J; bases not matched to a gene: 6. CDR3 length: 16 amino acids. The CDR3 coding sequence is TGTGCCAGCTCACCAATGACAGGGAACTCTAACTATGGCTACACCTTC. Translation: CASSPMTGNSNYGYTF.

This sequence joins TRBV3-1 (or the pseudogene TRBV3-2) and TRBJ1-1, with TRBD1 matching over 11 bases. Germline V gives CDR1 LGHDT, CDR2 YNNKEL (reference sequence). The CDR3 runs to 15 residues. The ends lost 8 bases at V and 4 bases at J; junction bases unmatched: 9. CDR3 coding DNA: TGTGCCAGCGAACCGGGACAGGGGGAGCGCACTGAAGCTTTCTTT. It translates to CASEPGQGERTEAFF.

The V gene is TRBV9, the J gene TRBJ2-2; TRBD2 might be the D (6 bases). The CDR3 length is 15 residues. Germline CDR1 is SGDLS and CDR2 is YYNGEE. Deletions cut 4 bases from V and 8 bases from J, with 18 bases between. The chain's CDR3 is CASSPHGGVSGELFF. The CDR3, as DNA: TGTGCCAGCAGCCCTCACGGGGGAGTGTCAGGGGAGCTGTTTTTT. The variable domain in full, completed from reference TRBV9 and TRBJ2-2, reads DSGVTQTPKHLITATGQRVTLRCSPRSGDLSVYWYQQSLDQGLQFLIQYYNGEERAKGNILERFSAQQFPDLHSELNLSSLELGDSALYFCASSPHGGVSGELFFGEGSRLTVL.

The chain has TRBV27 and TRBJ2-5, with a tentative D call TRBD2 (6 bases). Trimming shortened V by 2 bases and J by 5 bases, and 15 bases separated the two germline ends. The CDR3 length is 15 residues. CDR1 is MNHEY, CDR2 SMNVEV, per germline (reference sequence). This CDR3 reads CASSLTPGGTETQYF. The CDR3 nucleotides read TGTGCCAGCAGTTTAACCCCTGGCGGGACGGAGACCCAGTACTTC.

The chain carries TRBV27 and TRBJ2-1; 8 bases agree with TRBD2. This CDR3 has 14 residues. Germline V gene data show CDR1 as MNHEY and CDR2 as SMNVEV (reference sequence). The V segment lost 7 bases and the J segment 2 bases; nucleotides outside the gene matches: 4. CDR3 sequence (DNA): TGTGCCAGCACCCCGGGGGGGGCCTACAATGAGCAGTTCTTC. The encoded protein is CASTPGGAYNEQFF.

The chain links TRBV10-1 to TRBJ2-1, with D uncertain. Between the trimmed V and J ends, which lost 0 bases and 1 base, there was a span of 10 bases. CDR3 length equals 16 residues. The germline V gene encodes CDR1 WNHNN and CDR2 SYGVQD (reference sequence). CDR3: CASSESLASSYNEQFF. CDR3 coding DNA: TGCGCCAGCAGTGAGTCTTTGGCATCTTCCTACAATGAGCAGTTCTTC.

In nucleotides, the CDR3 is TGTGCCAGCAGTGAAGCGGGCAGTCTGAACACTGAAGCTTTCTTT. Protein sequence: CASSEAGSLNTEAFF. This rearrangement joins TRBV6-1 to TRBJ1-1; D gene ambiguous. V was cut by 0 bases and J by 0 bases, with 8 bases left in between. This CDR3 contains 15 residues. Looked up from germline, CDR1 is MNHNS and CDR2 is SASEGT.

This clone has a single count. The CDR3 loop is CAISGGPWVDRNYGYTF. The CDR3 DNA sequence: TGTGCCATCAGTGGGGGCCCATGGGTGGACAGAAACTATGGCTACACCTTC. The V gene is TRBV10-3, the J gene TRBJ1-2, with D maybe TRBD1 (6 bases). Trimming cost V 4 bases and J 2 bases, with 20 bases left between them. CDR1 is ENHRY and CDR2 is SYGVKD in the germline V gene. CDR3 size: 17 residues.

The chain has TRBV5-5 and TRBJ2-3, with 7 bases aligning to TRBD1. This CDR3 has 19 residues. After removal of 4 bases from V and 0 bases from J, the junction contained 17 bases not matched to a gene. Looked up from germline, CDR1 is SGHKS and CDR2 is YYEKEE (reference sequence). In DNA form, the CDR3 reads TGTGCCAGCAGCCCCCGAGTGTCGGGGACAGCAATTAGCACAGATACGCAGTATTTT. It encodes CASSPRVSGTAISTDTQYF. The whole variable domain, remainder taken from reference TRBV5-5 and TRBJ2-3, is DAGVTQSPTHLIKTRGQQVTLRCSPISGHKSVSWYQQVLGQGPQFIFQYYEKEERGRGNFPDRFSARQFPNYSSELNVNALLLGDSALYLCASSPRVSGTAISTDTQYFGPGTRLTVL.

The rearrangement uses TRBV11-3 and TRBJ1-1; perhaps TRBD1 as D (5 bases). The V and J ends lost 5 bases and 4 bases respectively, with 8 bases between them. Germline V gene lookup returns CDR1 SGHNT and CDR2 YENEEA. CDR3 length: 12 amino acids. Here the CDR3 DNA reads TGTGCCAGCAGCACAAGGGGCACTGAAGCTTTCTTT. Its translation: CASSTRGTEAFF.

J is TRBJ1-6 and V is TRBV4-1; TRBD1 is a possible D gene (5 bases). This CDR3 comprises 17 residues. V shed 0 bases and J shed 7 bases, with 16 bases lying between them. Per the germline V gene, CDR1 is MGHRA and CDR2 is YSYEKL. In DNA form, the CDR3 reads TGCGCCAGCAGCCAAGAATTAACAGGAACGCAAAATTCACCCCTCCACTTT. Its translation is CASSQELTGTQNSPLHF.

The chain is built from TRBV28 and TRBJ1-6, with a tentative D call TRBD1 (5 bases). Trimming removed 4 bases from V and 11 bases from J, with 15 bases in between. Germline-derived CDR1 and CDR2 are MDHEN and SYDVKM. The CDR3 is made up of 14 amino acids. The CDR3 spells CASSSFGRGAPLHF. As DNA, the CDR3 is TGTGCCAGCAGTTCCTTTGGGCGGGGCGCACCCCTCCACTTT.

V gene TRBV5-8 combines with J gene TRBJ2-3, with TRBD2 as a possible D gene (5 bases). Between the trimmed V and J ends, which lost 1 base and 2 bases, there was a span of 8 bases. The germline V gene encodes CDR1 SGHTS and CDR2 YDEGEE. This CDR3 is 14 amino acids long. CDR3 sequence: CASSLLGVTDTQYF. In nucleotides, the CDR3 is TGTGCCAGCAGCTTGCTCGGGGTCACAGATACGCAGTATTTT.

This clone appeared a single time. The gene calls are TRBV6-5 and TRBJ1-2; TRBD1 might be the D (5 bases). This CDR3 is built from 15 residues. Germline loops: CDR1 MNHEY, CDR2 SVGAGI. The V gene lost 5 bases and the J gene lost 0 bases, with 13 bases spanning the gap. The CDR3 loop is CASSRGDRANYGYTF. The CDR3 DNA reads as TGTGCCAGCAGTCGAGGGGACCGAGCTAACTATGGCTACACCTTC.

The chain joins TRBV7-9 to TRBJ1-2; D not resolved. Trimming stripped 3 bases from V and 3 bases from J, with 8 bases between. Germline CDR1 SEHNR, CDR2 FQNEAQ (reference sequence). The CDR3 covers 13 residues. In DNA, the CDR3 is TGTGCCAGCAGCTTTCAAGGAGACTATGGCTACACCTTC. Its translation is CASSFQGDYGYTF.

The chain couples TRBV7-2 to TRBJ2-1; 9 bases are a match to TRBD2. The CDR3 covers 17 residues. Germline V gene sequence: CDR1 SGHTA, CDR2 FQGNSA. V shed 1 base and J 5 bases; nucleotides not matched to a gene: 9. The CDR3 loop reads CASSLGSRRGGNNEQFF. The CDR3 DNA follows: TGTGCCAGCAGCTTAGGATCACGGCGGGGGGGCAACAATGAGCAGTTCTTC.

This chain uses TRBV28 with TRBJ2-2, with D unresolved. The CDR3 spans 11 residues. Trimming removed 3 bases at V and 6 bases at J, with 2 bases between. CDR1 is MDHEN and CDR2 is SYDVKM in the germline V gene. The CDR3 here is CASSFPGELFF. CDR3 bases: TGTGCCAGCAGTTTTCCCGGGGAGCTGTTTTTT.

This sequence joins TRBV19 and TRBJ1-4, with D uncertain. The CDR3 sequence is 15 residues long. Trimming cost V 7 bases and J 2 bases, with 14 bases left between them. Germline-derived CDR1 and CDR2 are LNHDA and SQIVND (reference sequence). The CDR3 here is CASMSGSLTNEKLFF. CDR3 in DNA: TGTGCCAGTATGAGTGGAAGTTTGACTAATGAAAAACTGTTTTTT.

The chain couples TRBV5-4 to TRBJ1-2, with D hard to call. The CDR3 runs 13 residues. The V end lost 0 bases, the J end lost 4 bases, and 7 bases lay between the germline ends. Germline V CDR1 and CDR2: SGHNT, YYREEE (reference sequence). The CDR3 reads CASSLVGFYGYTF. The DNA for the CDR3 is TGTGCCAGCAGCTTGGTGGGGTTCTATGGCTACACCTTC.

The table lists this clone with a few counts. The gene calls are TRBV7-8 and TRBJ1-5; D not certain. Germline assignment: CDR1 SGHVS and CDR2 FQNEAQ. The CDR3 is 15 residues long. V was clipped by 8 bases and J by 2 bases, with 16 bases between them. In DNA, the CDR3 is TGTGCCAGCGCCCCCGGTCCGCAACGCAATCAGCCCCAGCATTTT. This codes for CASAPGPQRNQPQHF.

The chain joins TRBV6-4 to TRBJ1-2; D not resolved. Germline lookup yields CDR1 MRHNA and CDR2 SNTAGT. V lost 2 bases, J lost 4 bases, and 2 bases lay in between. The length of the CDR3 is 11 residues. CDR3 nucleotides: TGTGCCAGCAGTGACCTCTATGGCTACACCTTC. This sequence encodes CASSDLYGYTF.